This T cell receptor (beta chain) was retrieved from a study of identical twins (TCRdb year 2016). About the investigation overall: TCR alpha and beta repertoires from monozygotic twins, unrelated adults of various ages and cord blood were deep-sequenced to test whether fetal clonotypes persist. To rule out contamination, replicate twin experiments were performed at different times with different library preparation protocols.

This clonotype was seen ten or more times. Its specific antigen is unknown. No much larger clonotype is one base removed from it; base qualities were not supplied. Library method: 5' RACE. The sequencer was an Illumina HiSeq 2000. A universal primer binding site was added through template switching, and the final cDNA carried a unique molecular identifier so that TCR cDNA molecules could be counted accurately. Specific primers in the conserved constant-segment region were used to synthesize first-strand cDNA for the TCR alpha and beta chains. To control for contamination, every cDNA library was double barcoded, receiving both a SMART-Mk sample barcode and Illumina barcodes. Two successive PCR steps introduced TruSeq adapter sequences along with Illumina sample barcodes. TCR alpha and beta cDNA libraries were sequenced on the Illumina HiSeq platform with custom primers. The study's processing was this. MiGEC processed the raw reads to extract unique molecular identifiers, while MiXCR was used to determine the CDR3 positions. Recombination models were inferred per individual with the repgenHMM and IGoR tools using an EM algorithm. Shared clonotypes were analyzed with the tcR package in R, and sharing was normalized by the product of cloneset sizes. To study raw recombination without the effects of thymic and clonal selection, out-of-frame nonproductive sequences were analyzed. The raw public reads went through TCRdb reprocessing: fastp at Q25, MiXCR clone calling, in-frame beta chains kept. Rows are unified per CDR3 protein, each entry keeping the most common DNA and genes. Here the V and J calls rest on TCRdb's processing, not on the authors' analysis. The sample table holds some 500,000 distinct CDR3 sequences, of which more than 13% were seen once. The leading ten clones occupy about 0.52% of the sample.

The investigation overall reported the following: Because the same donors could not be followed over many years, conclusions were based on cross-sectional statistical analysis. Compared with coincidental sharing between unrelated individuals, out-of-frame TCR alpha sequences shared between twins showed an excess of sequences with low generation probability. Zero-insertion analyses could be partly confounded by invariant T cells such as MAIT and iNKT, though diverse VJ usage argued against such confounding for most clonotypes. Abundant cord blood beta clonotypes had fewer insertions, young adult naive repertoires showed a similar but weaker trend, and memory repertoires showed no such trend. Out-of-frame TCR alpha sharing in monozygotic twins was systematically underestimated by recombination models, whereas sharing between unrelated individuals was in agreement with the recombination models. In beta out-of-frame sequences, excess twin sharing was weaker, because having fewer shared sequences lowered the signal-to-noise ratio.

Every donor in the study was a healthy Caucasian. The twin cohort comprised three pairs of female monozygotic twins, all aged about 18 to 29 years. Positive isolation kits from Invitrogen were used to isolate the CD4+ and CD8+ T cell populations. These same data were also listed under a study on yellow fever vaccine responses in identical twins. According to the second study: The authors reported that the T cell response to vaccination in identical twins appeared partly convergent and partly personalized. In identical twins, the study followed T cell clones that responded to the vaccine with precision.

The source is a woman aged 18-30 years in good health. Material: CD4+ T cells sorted from blood.

The nucleotides are TGCAGCGTAAGGAACAGGTTCAGCTCCTACGAGCAGTACTTC. This yields the protein CSVRNRFSSYEQYF. Recombination linked TRBV29-1 to TRBJ2-7, with a weak D call of TRBD1 (5 bases match). Measured from the cysteine to the phenylalanine, the CDR3 is 14 residues long. Just CDR3 DNA is preserved here, 42 bases in frame from base 1. The germline V gene supplies CDR1 SQVTM and CDR2 ANQGSEA. The germline ends are 15 bases apart after V is trimmed by 6 bases and J by 0 bases.